The T cell receptor (beta chain) under discussion was sequenced for a study of shared clonotypes between healthy human individuals. Data came from immunoSEQ multiplex PCR; TCRdb stores just in-frame clones and leaves some out. The sample shows 550,000 to 700,000 clones, 60% to 75% of them seen only once. The CDR3 is 14 residues long. The germline V gene has CDR1 SNHLY and CDR2 FYNNEI. V dropped 6 bases and J dropped 4 bases, with 15 bases sitting between them. This clone appeared many times. Sequenced sample: memory CD4+ T cells sorted from blood. Noted subset: CD45RA-negative fraction. The chain recombines TRBV2 with TRBJ1-1; D unclear. The clonotype originates from a woman aged 25 to 39 in good health. Here the CDR3 reads CASRGGETVTEAFF. Here the CDR3 DNA reads TGTGCCAGCAGGGGCGGAGAGACCGTCACTGAAGCTTTCTTT.